This T cell receptor (beta chain) was identified in a study of cytomegalovirus exposure and HLA in healthy donors. In the study overall: Falling in the Caucasian-associated ancestry cluster were about four fifths of under 450 genotyped donors.

13 Jbeta primers and 60 Vbeta primers were used for the PCR. The table came from immunoSEQ multiplex PCR; TCRdb's copy has only in-frame clones and leaves some out. Here the sample spans 150,000 to 200,000 clones, around three quarters being singletons. Remarks on this clone: The antigen is not known.

Points from the study as a whole: With later analysis, a missense DCLRE1C variant became linked to TCR beta V- and J-gene trimming.

Sequencing was done on a sample of PBMCs. This receptor was taken from a woman in her fifties or sixties in good health and CMV-seronegative.

As DNA, the CDR3 is TGCGCCAGCAGCTTGGACGGTTGGAACACTGAAGCTTTCTTT. Residues: CASSLDGWNTEAFF. The V call is TRBV5-1, the J call TRBJ1-1; D is unclear. The CDR3 is 14 residues long. V was clipped by 0 bases and J by 1 base, with 7 bases between them. Germline V gene lookup returns CDR1 SGHRS and CDR2 YFSETQ.